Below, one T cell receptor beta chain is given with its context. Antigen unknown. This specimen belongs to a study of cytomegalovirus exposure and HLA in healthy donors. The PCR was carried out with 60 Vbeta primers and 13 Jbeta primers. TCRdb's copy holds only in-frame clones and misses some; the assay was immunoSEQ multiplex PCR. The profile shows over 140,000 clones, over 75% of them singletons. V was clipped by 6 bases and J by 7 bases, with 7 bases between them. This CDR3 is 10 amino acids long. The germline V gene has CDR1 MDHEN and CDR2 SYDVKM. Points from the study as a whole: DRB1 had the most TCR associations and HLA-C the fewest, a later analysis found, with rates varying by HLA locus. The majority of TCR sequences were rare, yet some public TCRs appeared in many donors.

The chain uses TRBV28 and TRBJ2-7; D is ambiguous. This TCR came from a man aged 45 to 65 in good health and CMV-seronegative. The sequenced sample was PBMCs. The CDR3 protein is CASSSDEQYF. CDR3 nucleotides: TGTGCCAGCAGCAGTGATGAGCAGTACTTC.